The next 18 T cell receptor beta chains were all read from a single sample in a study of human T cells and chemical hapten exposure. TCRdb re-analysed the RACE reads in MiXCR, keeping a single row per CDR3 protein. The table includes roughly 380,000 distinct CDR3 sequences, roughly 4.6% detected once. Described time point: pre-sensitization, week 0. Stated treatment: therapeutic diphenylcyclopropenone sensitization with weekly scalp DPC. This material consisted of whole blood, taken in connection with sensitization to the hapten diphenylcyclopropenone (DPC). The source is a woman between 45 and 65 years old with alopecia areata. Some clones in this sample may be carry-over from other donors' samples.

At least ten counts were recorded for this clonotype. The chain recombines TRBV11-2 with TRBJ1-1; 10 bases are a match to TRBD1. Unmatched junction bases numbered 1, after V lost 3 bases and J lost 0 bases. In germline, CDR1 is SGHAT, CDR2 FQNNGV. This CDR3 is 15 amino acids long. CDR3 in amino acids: CASSLDRGLNTEAFF. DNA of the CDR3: TGTGCCAGCAGCTTGGACAGGGGGTTGAACACTGAAGCTTTCTTT.

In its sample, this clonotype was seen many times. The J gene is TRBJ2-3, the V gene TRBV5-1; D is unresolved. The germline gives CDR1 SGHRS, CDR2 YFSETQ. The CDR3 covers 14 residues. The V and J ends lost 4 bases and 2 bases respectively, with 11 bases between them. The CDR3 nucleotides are TGCGCCAGCAGCAAGAAGGACCACACAGATACGCAGTATTTT. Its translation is CASSKKDHTDTQYF.

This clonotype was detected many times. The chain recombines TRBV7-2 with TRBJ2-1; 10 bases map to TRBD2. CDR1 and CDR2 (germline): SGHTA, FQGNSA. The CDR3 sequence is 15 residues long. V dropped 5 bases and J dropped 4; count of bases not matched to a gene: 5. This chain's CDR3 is CASSRASGSYNEQFF. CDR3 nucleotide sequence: TGTGCCAGCAGCCGTGCTAGCGGGAGTTACAATGAGCAGTTCTTC.

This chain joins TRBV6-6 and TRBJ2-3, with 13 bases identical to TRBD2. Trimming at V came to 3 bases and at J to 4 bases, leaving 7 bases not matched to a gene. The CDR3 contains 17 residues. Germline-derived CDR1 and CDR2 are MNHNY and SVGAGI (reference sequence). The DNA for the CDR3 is TGTGCCAGCAGTTATTACCGGACTAGCGGGAGTGCAGATACGCAGTATTTT. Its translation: CASSYYRTSGSADTQYF.

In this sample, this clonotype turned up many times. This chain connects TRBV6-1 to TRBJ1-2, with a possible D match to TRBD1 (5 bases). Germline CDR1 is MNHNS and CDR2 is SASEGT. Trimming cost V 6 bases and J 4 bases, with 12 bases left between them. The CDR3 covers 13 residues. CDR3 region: CASSAGDLYGYTF. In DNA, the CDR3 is TGTGCCAGCAGCGCGGGGGATCTCTATGGCTACACCTTC.

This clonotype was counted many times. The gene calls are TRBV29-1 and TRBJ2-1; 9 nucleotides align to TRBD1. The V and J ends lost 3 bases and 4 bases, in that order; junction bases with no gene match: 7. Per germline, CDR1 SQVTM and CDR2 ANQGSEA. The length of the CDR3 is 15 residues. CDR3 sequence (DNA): TGCAGCGTTGACGTAGACAGGGGGGTTTACAATGAGCAGTTCTTC. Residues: CSVDVDRGVYNEQFF.

CDR3 nucleotide sequence: TGTGCCAGCAGCTTAGGACGAGTTGAAGCTTTCTTT. Translating it yields CASSLGRVEAFF. The chain couples TRBV11-2 to TRBJ1-1; D is unclear. V was clipped by 1 base and J by 7 bases, with 7 bases between them. This CDR3 comprises 12 residues. Per germline, CDR1 SGHAT and CDR2 FQNNGV. The full variable domain, with the rest looked up from reference TRBV11-2 and TRBJ1-1, is EAGVAQSPRYKIIEKRQSVAFWCNPISGHATLYWYQQILGQGPKLLIQFQNNGVVDDSQLPKDRFSAERLKGVDSTLKIQPAKLEDSAVYLCASSLGRVEAFFGQGTRLTVV.

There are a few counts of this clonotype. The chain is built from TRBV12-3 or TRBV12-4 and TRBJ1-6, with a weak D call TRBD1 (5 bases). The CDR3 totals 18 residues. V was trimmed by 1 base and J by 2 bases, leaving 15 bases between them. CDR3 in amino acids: CASSLEGPGATYNSPLHF. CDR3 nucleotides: TGTGCCAGCAGTTTAGAGGGGCCCGGAGCGACCTATAATTCACCCCTCCACTTT.

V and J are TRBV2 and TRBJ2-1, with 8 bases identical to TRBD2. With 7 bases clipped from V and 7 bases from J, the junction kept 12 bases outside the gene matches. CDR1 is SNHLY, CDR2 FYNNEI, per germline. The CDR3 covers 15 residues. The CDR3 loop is CASIKTTREGNEQFF. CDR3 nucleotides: TGTGCCAGCATCAAGACTACCCGGGAGGGAAATGAGCAGTTCTTC.

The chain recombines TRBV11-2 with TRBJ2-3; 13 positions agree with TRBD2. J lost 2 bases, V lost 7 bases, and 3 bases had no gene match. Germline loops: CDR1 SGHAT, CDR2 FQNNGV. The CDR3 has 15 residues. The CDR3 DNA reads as TGTGCCAGCACCGGGACTAGCGGGGTCACAGATACGCAGTATTTT. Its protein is CASTGTSGVTDTQYF.

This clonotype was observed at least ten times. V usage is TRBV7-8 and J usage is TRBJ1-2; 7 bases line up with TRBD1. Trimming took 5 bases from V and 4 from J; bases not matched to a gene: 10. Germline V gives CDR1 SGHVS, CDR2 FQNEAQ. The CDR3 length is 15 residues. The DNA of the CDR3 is TGTGCCAGCAGCCCGGTACGACAGGGCGTCTATGGCTACACCTTC. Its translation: CASSPVRQGVYGYTF.

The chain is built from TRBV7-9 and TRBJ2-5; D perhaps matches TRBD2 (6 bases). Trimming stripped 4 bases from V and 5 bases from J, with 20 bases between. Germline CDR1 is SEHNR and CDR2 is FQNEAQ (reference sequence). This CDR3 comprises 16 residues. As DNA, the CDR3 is TGTGCCAGCAGCTCCTGGAGGGACCGAGTTCGGGAGACCCAGTACTTC. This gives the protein CASSSWRDRVRETQYF.

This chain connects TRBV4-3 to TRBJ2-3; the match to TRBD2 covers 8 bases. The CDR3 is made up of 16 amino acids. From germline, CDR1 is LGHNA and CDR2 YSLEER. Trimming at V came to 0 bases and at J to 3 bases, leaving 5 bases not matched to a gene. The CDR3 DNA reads TGCGCCAGCAGCCAAGAGGGAATAGCGGGGACAGATACGCAGTATTTT. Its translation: CASSQEGIAGTDTQYF.

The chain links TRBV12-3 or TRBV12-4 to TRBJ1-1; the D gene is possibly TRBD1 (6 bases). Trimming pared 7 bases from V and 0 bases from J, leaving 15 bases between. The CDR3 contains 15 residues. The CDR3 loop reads CASTLGAGMNTEAFF. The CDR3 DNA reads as TGTGCCAGCACTCTGGGGGCAGGAATGAACACTGAAGCTTTCTTT.

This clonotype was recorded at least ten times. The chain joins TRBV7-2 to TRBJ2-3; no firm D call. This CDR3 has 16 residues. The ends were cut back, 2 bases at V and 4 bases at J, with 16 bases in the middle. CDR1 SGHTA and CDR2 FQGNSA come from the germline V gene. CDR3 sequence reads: CASSLNMVGSADTQYF. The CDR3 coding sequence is TGTGCCAGCAGCTTAAACATGGTCGGTTCAGCAGATACGCAGTATTTT.

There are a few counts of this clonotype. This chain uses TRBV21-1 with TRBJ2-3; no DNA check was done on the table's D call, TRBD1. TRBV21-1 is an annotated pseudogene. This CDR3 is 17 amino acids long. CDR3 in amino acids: CASSRTGVDTETDTQYF. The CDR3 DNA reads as TGTGCCAGCAGCAGAACAGGGGTGGACACCGAGACAGATACGCAGTATTTT.

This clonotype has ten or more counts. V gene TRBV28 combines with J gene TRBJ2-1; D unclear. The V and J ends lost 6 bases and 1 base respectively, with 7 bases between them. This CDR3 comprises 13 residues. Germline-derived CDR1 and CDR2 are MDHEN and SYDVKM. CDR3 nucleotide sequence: TGTGCCAGCAGCCCCCGGTCCTACAATGAGCAGTTCTTC. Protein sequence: CASSPRSYNEQFF. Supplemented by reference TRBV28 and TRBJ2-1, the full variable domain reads DVKVTQSSRYLVKRTGEKVFLECVQDMDHENMFWYRQDPGLGLRLIYFSYDVKMKEKGDIPEGYSVSREKKERFSLILESASTNQTSMYLCASSPRSYNEQFFGPGTRLTVL.

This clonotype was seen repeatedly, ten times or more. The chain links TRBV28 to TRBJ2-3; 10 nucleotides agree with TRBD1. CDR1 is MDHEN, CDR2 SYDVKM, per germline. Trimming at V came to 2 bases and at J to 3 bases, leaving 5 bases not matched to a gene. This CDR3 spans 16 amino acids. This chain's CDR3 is CASSLLPGQGTDTQYF. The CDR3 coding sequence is TGTGCCAGCAGTTTACTCCCGGGACAGGGGACAGATACGCAGTATTTT.